This entry is about one T cell receptor beta chain. Its antigen remains unknown. V dropped 6 bases and J dropped 4; count of bases not matched to a gene: 7. The CDR3 is 14 residues long. Germline V gene sequence: CDR1 MNHEY, CDR2 SVGEGT. Antigen-specific CD4+ T cell clonotypes were called by their expansion after viral peptide-pool culture in ViraFEST. The culture ran for roughly 10 days before CD4+ T cells were isolated. Each participant was administered two doses of either the BNT162b2 or the mRNA-1273 vaccine. Cultures received IL-2 medium that replaced half the medium on days 3 and 7. The table came from immunoSEQ multiplex PCR; TCRdb's copy has only in-frame clones and leaves some out. Here the sample spans tens of thousands of clones, about 74% being singletons. These data originate in a study of vaccination effects on CD4 cells after COVID-19. Overall study: Post-vaccine sampling occurred a median 72 days after the second dose. Broader study findings: The study found marked clonal contraction of infection- and vaccine-induced clones late after vaccination.

This sequence joins TRBV6-2 or TRBV6-3 and TRBJ2-7, with TRBD2 matching over 9 bases. This clonotype was obtained from a human donor who received a COVID-19 vaccine. The source material was CD4+ T cells from PBMCs cultured with HCoV-OC43 spike peptides, sampled after COVID-19 vaccination. Subset in this sample: HCoV-OC43 spike overlapping peptide pool stimulation. CDR3 sequence: CASSKPGLAYEQYF. In nucleotides, the CDR3 is TGTGCCAGCAGCAAACCGGGACTAGCTTACGAGCAGTACTTC.